A single sample gave rise to the 3 T cell receptor beta chains below, sequenced in a study of blood T cell repertoires in COVID-19. The repertoire was sequenced with immunoSEQ multiplex PCR; TCRdb's copy has only in-frame clones and lacks some. The sample gives about 75,000 clones, more than 65% of which show up once; approximately 20% is in the top ten. The material sequenced was peripheral blood. The receptor set was obtained from a woman aged 45-59 years with acute or convalescent COVID-19.

The genes are TRBV4-1 and TRBJ1-1; no clear D gene. Between the trimmed V and J ends, which lost 0 bases and 2 bases, there was a span of 13 bases. Germline V CDR1 and CDR2: MGHRA, YSYEKL. This CDR3 is built from 16 residues. CDR3 DNA: TGCGCCAGCAGCCAAGAGGCGGGTACCGGAAACACTGAAGCTTTCTTT. Its protein is CASSQEAGTGNTEAFF.

The chain recombines TRBV28 with TRBJ2-1; a possible D gene is TRBD1 (6 bases). V lost 6 bases to trimming and J lost 0 bases, with 18 bases between them. CDR1 and CDR2 (germline): MDHEN, SYDVKM. The CDR3 covers 17 residues. The CDR3 DNA follows: TGTGCCAGCAGCCGACGTTTAGGGGGAAGCTCCTACAATGAGCAGTTCTTC. This sequence encodes CASSRRLGGSSYNEQFF. Full variable domain (missing parts from reference TRBV28 and TRBJ2-1): DVKVTQSSRYLVKRTGEKVFLECVQDMDHENMFWYRQDPGLGLRLIYFSYDVKMKEKGDIPEGYSVSREKKERFSLILESASTNQTSMYLCASSRRLGGSSYNEQFFGPGTRLTVL.

The rearrangement uses TRBV7-6 and TRBJ1-1; a possible D gene is TRBD1 (6 bases). Trimming shortened V by 6 bases and J by 2 bases, and 10 bases separated the two germline ends. CDR1 is SGHVS and CDR2 is FNYEAQ in the germline V gene. CDR3 length: 13 residues. DNA of the CDR3: TGTGCCAGCAGTTGGACAGCCAACACTGAAGCTTTCTTT. Protein: CASSWTANTEAFF.